This paragraph covers one T cell receptor (beta chain) sequence. The data stem from a study of brain T cells in children with intractable seizures. Profiled with immunoSEQ multiplex PCR; TCRdb holds only in-frame clones, not every one. The sample shows 340,000 or so clones, over 90% of them seen only once. Trimming pared 1 base from V and 0 bases from J, leaving 8 bases between. The CDR3 length is 15 residues. Germline V gene lookup returns CDR1 SNHLY and CDR2 FYNNEI. Time point denoted: blood from clinic visit 5 months post-surgery; TSC patient then seizure free. The TCR was taken from a boy under two years old with tuberous sclerosis and intractable seizures. V is TRBV2 and J is TRBJ2-3; no firm D call. The starting material was peripheral blood, obtained less than 6 months after surgery. CDR3 amino acids: CASSEGRISTDTQYF. The CDR3 DNA reads TGTGCCAGCAGTGAAGGACGGATTAGCACAGATACGCAGTATTTT.